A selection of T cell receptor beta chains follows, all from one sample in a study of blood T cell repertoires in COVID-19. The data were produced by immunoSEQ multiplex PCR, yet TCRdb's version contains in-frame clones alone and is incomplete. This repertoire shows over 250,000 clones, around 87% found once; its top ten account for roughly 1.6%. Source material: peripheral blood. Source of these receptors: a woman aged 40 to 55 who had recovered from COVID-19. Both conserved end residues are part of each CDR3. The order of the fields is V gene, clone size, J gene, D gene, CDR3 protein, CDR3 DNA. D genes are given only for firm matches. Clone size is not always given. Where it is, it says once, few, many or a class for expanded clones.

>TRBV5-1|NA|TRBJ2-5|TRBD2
CASSSATSGQETQYF
TGCGCCAGCAGCTCGGCTACTAGCGGTCAAGAGACCCAGTACTTC
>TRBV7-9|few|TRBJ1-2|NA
CASSPGPLQLDGYTF
TGTGCCAGCAGCCCAGGGCCCCTCCAGCTCGATGGCTACACCTTC
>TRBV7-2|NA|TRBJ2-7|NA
CASSLDASYEQYF
TGTGCCAGCAGCTTAGATGCTAGTTACGAGCAGTACTTC
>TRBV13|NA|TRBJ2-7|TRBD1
CASSSRGPRSSYEQYF
TGTGCCAGCAGCTCCAGGGGGCCTAGGAGCTCCTACGAGCAGTACTTC
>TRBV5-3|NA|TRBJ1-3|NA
CARSPGKGENTIYF
TGTGCCAGAAGCCCCGGTAAGGGAGAAAACACCATATATTTT
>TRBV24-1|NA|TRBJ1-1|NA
CATSDLVRGRTEAFF
TGTGCCACCAGTGATTTGGTCCGGGGGAGAACTGAAGCTTTCTTT
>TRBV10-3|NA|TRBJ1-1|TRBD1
CAISDAGGLSTEAFF
TGTGCCATCAGTGACGCAGGGGGGCTGAGCACTGAAGCTTTCTTT
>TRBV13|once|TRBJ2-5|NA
CASSLRTAEIETQYF
TGTGCCAGCAGCTTACGGACAGCCGAAATTGAGACCCAGTACTTC
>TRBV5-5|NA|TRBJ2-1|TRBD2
CASSRTSGGNYNEQFF
TGTGCCAGCAGCCGGACTAGCGGGGGGAACTACAATGAGCAGTTCTTC
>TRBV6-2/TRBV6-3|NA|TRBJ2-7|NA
CASSLRDTETSYEQYF
TGTGCCAGCAGCCTACGGGACACCGAGACCTCCTACGAGCAGTACTTC
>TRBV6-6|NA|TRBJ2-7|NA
CASRQGARDEQYF
TGTGCCAGCAGACAAGGGGCTAGGGACGAGCAGTACTTC
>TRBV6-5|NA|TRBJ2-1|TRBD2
CASSYSSGGYNEQFF
TGTGCCAGCAGTTACTCTAGCGGGGGGTACAATGAGCAGTTCTTC
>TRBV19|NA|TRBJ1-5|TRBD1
CASSDWTGKSNNQPQHF
TGTGCCAGTAGTGACTGGACAGGGAAGTCGAACAATCAGCCCCAGCATTTT
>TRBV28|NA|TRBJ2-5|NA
CASSLTTTEETQYF
TGTGCCAGCAGTCTGACTACGACGGAAGAGACCCAGTACTTC
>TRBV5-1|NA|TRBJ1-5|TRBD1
CASSWTSGQDHQPQHF
TGCGCCAGCAGCTGGACGAGCGGACAGGACCATCAGCCCCAGCATTTT
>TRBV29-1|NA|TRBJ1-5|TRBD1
CSVAAGTGVGQPQHF
TGCAGCGTTGCCGCTGGGACAGGGGTGGGTCAGCCCCAGCATTTT
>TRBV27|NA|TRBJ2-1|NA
CASSSYGGGETYNEQFF
TGTGCCAGCAGTTCCTACGGAGGGGGGGAGACGTACAATGAGCAGTTCTTC
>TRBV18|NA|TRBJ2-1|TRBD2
CASSPGLAGLGEQFF
TGTGCCAGCTCACCGGGACTAGCGGGGCTCGGTGAGCAGTTCTTC
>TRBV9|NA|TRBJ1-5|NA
CASSVYSQHF
TGTGCCAGCAGCGTATATTCTCAGCATTTT
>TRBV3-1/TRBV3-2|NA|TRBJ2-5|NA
CASSQALGETQYF
TGTGCCAGCAGCCAAGCCCTCGGAGAGACCCAGTACTTC
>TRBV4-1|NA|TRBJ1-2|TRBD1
CASSQDPGTGWNYGYTF
TGCGCCAGCAGCCAAGACCCCGGGACAGGATGGAACTATGGCTACACCTTC
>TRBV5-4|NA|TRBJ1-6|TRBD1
CASSPSGAGGNSPLHF
TGTGCCAGCAGCCCATCGGGAGCAGGGGGGAATTCACCCCTCCACTTT
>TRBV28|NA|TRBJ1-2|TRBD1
CASSLLSGQGGGYTF
TGTGCCAGCAGTTTATTGTCGGGACAGGGTGGGGGCTACACCTTC
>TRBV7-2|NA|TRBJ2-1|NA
CASSLQAGAINEQFF
TGTGCCAGCAGCTTACAGGCGGGGGCGATCAATGAGCAGTTCTTC
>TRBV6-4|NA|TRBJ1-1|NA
CASSPDRRKAFF
TGTGCCAGCAGCCCTGACAGACGTAAAGCTTTCTTT
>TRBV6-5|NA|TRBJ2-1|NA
CASRAAGGSYNEQFF
TGTGCCAGCAGGGCGGCCGGGGGATCTTACAATGAGCAGTTCTTC